A single sample is the source of the 25 T cell receptor beta chains below, sequenced in a study of shared clonotypes between healthy human individuals. Generated by immunoSEQ multiplex PCR, the TCRdb table keeps only in-frame clones and is missing some. The sample holds millions of clones, roughly nine tenths seen once. Sequenced material: naive CD4+ T cells sorted from blood. Subset defined: CD45RA+ positively selected. The receptors here all came from a man younger than 30 in good health.

This clone was observed a single time. The J gene is TRBJ2-7, the V gene TRBV13, with 8 bases matching TRBD1. The trim removed 3 bases at V and 2 bases at J, leaving 3 bases unmatched. Germline CDR1 is PRHDT and CDR2 is FYEKMQ (reference sequence). The CDR3 consists of 14 residues. The CDR3 nucleotides read TGTGCCAGCAGCTTCCAGGGGGCCGCCTACGAGCAGTACTTC. It specifies CASSFQGAAYEQYF.

The chain combines TRBV7-9 with TRBJ2-1; D is ambiguous. Germline lookup yields CDR1 SEHNR and CDR2 FQNEAQ (reference sequence). V lost 10 bases and J 8 bases, leaving 12 bases between the germline ends. This CDR3 comprises 11 residues. CDR3 nucleotides: TGTGCCACCAGAAGCATCTATGAGCAGTTCTTC. As protein: CATRSIYEQFF.

A word on this clone: The same CDR3 also results from other DNA sequences found in this sample. The chain uses TRBV5-1 and TRBJ2-4; 7 positions agree with TRBD1. The CDR3 contains 15 residues. The junction had 2 bases not matched to a gene; V was cut back by 1 base and J by 1 base. CDR1 is SGHRS, CDR2 YFSETQ, per germline. The CDR3 is CASSLTGVAKNIQYF. DNA of the CDR3: TGCGCCAGCAGCTTGACAGGGGTCGCCAAAAACATTCAGTACTTC.

The chain carries TRBV5-1 and TRBJ2-7; TRBD2 is a possible D gene (5 bases). This CDR3 contains 13 residues. Germline lookup yields CDR1 SGHRS and CDR2 YFSETQ. V was trimmed by 0 bases and J by 6 bases, leaving 10 bases between them. CDR3 in amino acids: CASSLGLALEQYF. Here the CDR3 DNA reads TGCGCCAGCAGCTTGGGGCTAGCTCTCGAGCAGTACTTC.

The chain combines TRBV6-5 with TRBJ1-5; 7 bases match TRBD1. V shed 6 bases and J 1 base; nucleotides not matched to a gene: 6. The CDR3 is 15 residues long. In germline, CDR1 is MNHEY, CDR2 SVGAGI. CDR3 sequence reads: CASRKSGGSNQPQHF. DNA for the CDR3: TGTGCCAGCAGGAAATCAGGGGGGAGCAATCAGCCCCAGCATTTT.

The rearrangement uses TRBV19 and TRBJ1-4; no firm D call. This CDR3 spans 14 amino acids. V was trimmed by 1 base and J by 14 bases, leaving 17 bases between them. Germline V lookup: CDR1 LNHDA, CDR2 SQIVND (reference sequence). The CDR3 here is CASSIVSDKLVLFF. In DNA form, the CDR3 reads TGTGCCAGTAGTATAGTGAGTGACAAGTTAGTCCTGTTTTTT.

This clone came up a few times. At the DNA level, this CDR3 is encoded by other sequences in the same sample as well. The chain links TRBV5-1 to TRBJ1-1; the D gene is possibly TRBD1 (6 bases). The CDR3 spans 13 residues. Germline lookup yields CDR1 SGHRS and CDR2 YFSETQ. V lost 4 bases, J lost 2 bases, and 9 bases lay in between. Here the CDR3 reads CASSEQGNTEAFF. DNA for the CDR3: TGCGCCAGCAGCGAACAGGGAAACACTGAAGCTTTCTTT.

This clone was recorded once. This chain joins TRBV5-4 and TRBJ1-2; 9 nucleotides align to TRBD1. Germline V lookup: CDR1 SGHNT, CDR2 YYREEE (reference sequence). Trimming cost V 2 bases and J 7 bases; bases outside gene matches: 6. The CDR3 sequence is 14 residues long. CDR3 loop: CASSFTGGAFGYTF. For the CDR3, the DNA is TGTGCCAGCAGCTTCACAGGGGGCGCCTTTGGCTACACCTTC. Full variable domain (rest looked up from reference TRBV5-4 and TRBJ1-2): ETGVTQSPTHLIKTRGQQVTLRCSSQSGHNTVSWYQQALGQGPQFIFQYYREEENGRGNFPPRFSGLQFPNYSSELNVNALELDDSALYLCASSFTGGAFGYTFGSGTRLTVV.

As DNA, the CDR3 is TGTGCCAGCAGTCCCGGGACAGGCTACGAGCAGTACTTC. As protein: CASSPGTGYEQYF. The chain uses TRBV6-5 and TRBJ2-7, with 8 positions matching TRBD1. Germline values: CDR1 MNHEY, CDR2 SVGAGI. After removal of 5 bases from V and 3 bases from J, the junction contained 3 bases not matched to a gene. CDR3 length: 13 amino acids.

On this clone: The same CDR3 can be traced to other DNA sequences in this sample. The chain joins TRBV5-1 to TRBJ1-3; 7 nucleotides line up with TRBD1. The CDR3 extends over 14 amino acids. Germline assignment: CDR1 SGHRS and CDR2 YFSETQ. J was trimmed by 0 bases and V by 4 bases; bases with no gene match: 1. As DNA, the CDR3 is TGCGCCAGCAGCCCAGGGGGCTCTGGAAACACCATATATTTT. Translating it yields CASSPGGSGNTIYF.

The rearrangement links TRBV9 to TRBJ1-2; 9 nucleotides line up with TRBD1. Trimming removed 2 bases from V and 3 bases from J; junction bases left unmatched: 5. In germline, CDR1 is SGDLS, CDR2 YYNGEE. The CDR3 runs to 15 residues. Written as DNA, the CDR3 is TGTGCCAGCAGCGTTCGGACAGGGGTCGACTATGGCTACACCTTC. Protein sequence: CASSVRTGVDYGYTF.

This clone was recorded once. The V gene is TRBV6-5, the J gene TRBJ1-4, with 8 bases fitting TRBD1. The CDR3 sequence is 14 residues long. V shed 6 bases and J 12 bases; nucleotides not matched to a gene: 12. Per germline, CDR1 MNHEY and CDR2 SVGAGI. CDR3 coding DNA: TGTGCCAGCAGCTCACAGGGGGACGGCTGGCAACTGTTTTTT. Translating gives CASSSQGDGWQLFF.

The chain is built from TRBV19 and TRBJ1-3; D perhaps matches TRBD1 (6 bases). The CDR3 covers 14 residues. From germline, CDR1 is LNHDA and CDR2 SQIVND (reference sequence). The ends were cut back, 3 bases at V and 11 bases at J, with 17 bases in the middle. The CDR3 loop is CASSMRQDRTPIYF. DNA of the CDR3: TGTGCCAGTAGTATGCGACAGGACCGAACTCCCATATATTTT.

The V gene is TRBV10-3, the J gene TRBJ2-3; TRBD2 matches 7 bases. The CDR3 runs 15 residues. CDR1 and CDR2 from the germline V gene are ENHRY and SYGVKD. V dropped 4 bases and J dropped 8; count of bases not matched to a gene: 12. Here the CDR3 reads CAISGSRAGESTQYF. The CDR3 nucleotides read TGTGCCATCAGTGGTTCACGCGCGGGAGAGTCTACGCAGTATTTT.

CDR3 nucleotides: TGTGCCAGCAGCTTAGTCGGGCTAGCGGGAACCGGGGAGCTGTTTTTT. Residues: CASSLVGLAGTGELFF. The rearrangement links TRBV7-2 to TRBJ2-2, with 9 bases lining up with TRBD2. V trimming: 1 base; J trimming: 5 bases; junction bases outside the gene matches: 5. Germline values: CDR1 SGHTA, CDR2 FQGNSA. This CDR3 comprises 16 residues.

The genes are TRBV10-3 and TRBJ2-7; no firm D call. The CDR3 has 13 amino acids. Germline V gene sequence: CDR1 ENHRY, CDR2 SYGVKD. V gave up 4 bases and J gave up 0 bases, with 7 bases separating them. CDR3 in DNA: TGTGCCATCAGTGGTGGGCACTCCTACGAGCAGTACTTC. It yields the protein CAISGGHSYEQYF.

The CDR3 is CASSTDRGLVQPQHF. DNA for the CDR3: TGTGCCAGCAGTACGGACAGGGGGCTAGTTCAGCCCCAGCATTTT. V gene TRBV6-1 combines with J gene TRBJ1-5; 11 nucleotides line up with TRBD1. Germline lookup yields CDR1 MNHNS and CDR2 SASEGT. The CDR3 spans 15 residues. V lost 5 bases to trimming and J lost 6 bases; unmatched junction nucleotides: 6.

Comments on this clone: At the DNA level, this CDR3 is encoded by other sequences in the same sample as well. The chain combines TRBV30 with TRBJ2-5, with 7 bases aligning to TRBD2. Losses at the gene ends were 0 bases for V and 1 base for J; bases not matched to a gene: 5. This CDR3 has 15 amino acids. Germline V gives CDR1 GTSNPN, CDR2 SVGIG (reference sequence). The CDR3 DNA reads as TGTGCCTGGAGTGTCCAGCGGGGTCTCCAAGAGACCCAGTACTTC. It specifies CAWSVQRGLQETQYF.

The chain joins TRBV14 to TRBJ2-1; D perhaps matches TRBD2 (6 bases). This CDR3 is built from 15 residues. Looked up from germline, CDR1 is SGHDN and CDR2 is FVKESK. V shed 5 bases and J shed 4 bases, with 15 bases lying between them. Here the CDR3 reads CASSGWAGSYNEQFF. The CDR3 region has the DNA TGTGCCAGCAGCGGATGGGCGGGATCGTACAATGAGCAGTTCTTC.

This chain joins TRBV18 and TRBJ2-5; 9 bases align to TRBD2. The germline CDR1 and CDR2 sequences are KGHSH and LQKENI. V shed 3 bases, J shed 1 base, and the junction held 6 bases outside the gene matches. CDR3 size: 16 residues. The CDR3 DNA sequence: TGTGCCAGCTCACCTACGTTAGCGGGAGCCCAAGAGACCCAGTACTTC. It codes for CASSPTLAGAQETQYF.

This sequence joins TRBV5-4 and TRBJ2-7, with D possibly matching TRBD1 (6 bases). The CDR3 is 13 amino acids. Germline V gene lookup returns CDR1 SGHNT and CDR2 YYREEE (reference sequence). V lost 1 base to trimming and J lost 5 bases, with 10 bases between them. In DNA, the CDR3 is TGTGCCAGCAGCTTGACAGGGTTCCACGAGCAGTACTTC. It yields the protein CASSLTGFHEQYF. Looking up the rest from reference TRBV5-4 and TRBJ2-7 gives the full variable domain: ETGVTQSPTHLIKTRGQQVTLRCSSQSGHNTVSWYQQALGQGPQFIFQYYREEENGRGNFPPRFSGLQFPNYSSELNVNALELDDSALYLCASSLTGFHEQYFGPGTRLTVT.

CDR3 amino acids: CASSFGTSSSEQYF. The CDR3 coding sequence is TGTGCCAGCAGTTTTGGGACTAGCTCGAGCGAGCAGTACTTC. The V call is TRBV28, the J call TRBJ2-7, with TRBD2 identical over 9 bases. The germline V gene has CDR1 MDHEN and CDR2 SYDVKM. The CDR3 loop spans 14 amino acids. The ends lost 3 bases at V and 6 bases at J; junction bases unmatched: 6.

The CDR3: CASSQRQASSYNSPLHF. CDR3 bases: TGTGCCAGCAGTCAACGACAGGCAAGCTCCTATAATTCACCCCTCCACTTT. The chain couples TRBV5-6 to TRBJ1-6; possible D gene TRBD1, 6 bases. This CDR3 spans 17 amino acids. Deletions cut 5 bases from V and 0 bases from J, with 15 bases between. Germline V gene sequence: CDR1 SGHDT, CDR2 YYEEEE.

The rearrangement joins TRBV29-1 to TRBJ1-4, with D perhaps matching TRBD1 (6 bases). This CDR3 contains 11 residues. V was shortened by 7 bases and J by 12 bases, with 15 bases between the two germline ends. Germline-derived CDR1 and CDR2 are SQVTM and ANQGSEA. The CDR3 sequence: CSAHRGPELFF. The CDR3 DNA follows: TGCAGCGCCCACCGGGGGCCTGAACTGTTTTTT.

This chain joins TRBV5-4 and TRBJ2-2; D ambiguous. V was clipped by 0 bases and J by 1 base, with 7 bases between them. This CDR3 is 15 amino acids long. Germline V lookup: CDR1 SGHNT, CDR2 YYREEE (reference sequence). CDR3 coding DNA: TGTGCCAGCAGCTTGGAACTGGGGAACACCGGGGAGCTGTTTTTT. Its protein product is CASSLELGNTGELFF.